Sequencing of this T cell receptor (beta chain) was carried out in a study of blood T cell repertoires in COVID-19. About the study: Sites in the United States, Italy and Spain provided acute and convalescent COVID-19 samples. Sources were T cells, B-cell-depleted T cells, or PBMCs; the material itself was cDNA or gDNA.

In the authors' workflow: Reference gene primer amplification in the assay estimated nucleated cell counts. The method was immunoSEQ multiplex PCR; TCRdb's version includes in-frame clones alone and lacks a portion of them. The V and J calls and clone size are taken from that table; D and trimming were inferred from the DNA. The repertoire holds some 120,000 clones, approximately 87% seen once, with approximately 3.3% in the top ten. Germline CDR1 is MNHNS and CDR2 is SASEGT. The CDR3 runs to 16 residues. V lost 4 bases and J 4 bases, leaving 14 bases between the germline ends. What was sequenced was peripheral blood. The chain is built from TRBV6-1 and TRBJ2-6, with TRBD1 as a possible D gene (6 bases). This clonotype was obtained from a woman aged 55-69 years with acute or convalescent COVID-19. CDR3 region: CASSALQGHGANVLTF. The CDR3 DNA reads as TGTGCCAGCAGTGCCCTACAGGGTCACGGGGCCAACGTCCTGACTTTC.